This TCR beta chain was sequenced during a study of cytomegalovirus exposure and HLA in healthy donors. In the PCR, 60 Vbeta and 13 Jbeta primers were used. Only in-frame clones appear in the TCRdb table, and some are missing; sequencing was by immunoSEQ multiplex PCR. This sample has about 150,000 clones, with 60% to 80% found just once. On this clone itself: At one boundary the junction diverges from the germline segment, which might be a read error.

The CDR3 contains 16 residues. From germline, CDR1 is SEHNR and CDR2 FQNEAQ (reference sequence). The sequencing sample was made of PBMCs. The receptor comes from a man over 45 in good health and CMV-seropositive. The rearrangement links TRBV7-9 to TRBJ2-2; tentatively, D is TRBD1 (6 bases). The CDR3 coding sequence is TGTTCCAGCAACCCGGTGGGGGCGCCCGGTGCCGGGGAGCTGTTTTTT. This translates into CSSNPVGAPGAGELFF.